The rows below give T cell receptor beta chains drawn from one sample of a study of neurological immune-mediated disorders. TCRdb redid the calling of the 5' RACE reads with MiXCR, one entry per CDR3 protein. This sample carries just under 60,000 distinct CDR3 sequences, 2% to 2.5% of them seen once, and the ten largest clones take around 3%. The sequenced sample consisted of PBMCs. All receptors come from a man in his forties or fifties with multiple sclerosis. Each CDR3 is given with its conserved first and last residue. A D gene is named only where the DNA matches it firmly. Only part of the rows carry a size: once, few, many, or a class if the clone is expanded.

CDR3aa: CSASRGLAGELFF
CDR3nt: TGCAGTGCTAGTAGGGGGTTGGCCGGGGAGCTGTTTTTT
abundance: many
d_gene: NA
v_gene: TRBV20-1
j_gene: TRBJ2-2

CDR3aa: CASSPGLAGGQETQYF
CDR3nt: TGTGCCAGCAGCCCCGGACTAGCGGGGGGGCAAGAGACCCAGTACTTC
abundance: many
d_gene: TRBD2
v_gene: TRBV7-2
j_gene: TRBJ2-5

CDR3aa: CSATTPGASTDTQYF
CDR3nt: TGCAGTGCTACCACCCCCGGGGCCAGCACAGATACGCAGTATTTT
abundance: many
d_gene: NA
v_gene: TRBV20-1
j_gene: TRBJ2-3

CDR3aa: CASSPLLEAGEQYF
CDR3nt: TGTGCCAGCAGTCCCCTTCTCGAAGCTGGGGAGCAGTACTTC
abundance: many
d_gene: NA
v_gene: TRBV6-6
j_gene: TRBJ2-7

CDR3aa: CASSLTGQQPNSPLHF
CDR3nt: TGCGCCAGCAGCTTGACGGGACAGCAACCTAATTCACCCCTCCACTTT
abundance: many
d_gene: TRBD1
v_gene: TRBV5-1
j_gene: TRBJ1-6

CDR3aa: CASSQPTGGPNEKLFF
CDR3nt: TGTGCCAGCAGCCAACCTACGGGGGGCCCTAATGAAAAACTGTTTTTT
abundance: many
d_gene: NA
v_gene: TRBV7-6
j_gene: TRBJ1-4

CDR3aa: CASSLELAHEQYF
CDR3nt: TGCGCCAGCAGCTTGGAACTAGCCCACGAGCAGTACTTC
abundance: many
d_gene: NA
v_gene: TRBV5-1
j_gene: TRBJ2-7

CDR3aa: CASFTNSYEQYF
CDR3nt: TGTGCCAGCTTTACGAACTCCTACGAGCAGTACTTC
abundance: many
d_gene: NA
v_gene: TRBV21-1
j_gene: TRBJ2-7

CDR3aa: CASSLRSEQFF
CDR3nt: TGTGCCAGCAGTTTAAGGAGCGAGCAGTTCTTC
abundance: many
d_gene: NA
v_gene: TRBV28
j_gene: TRBJ2-1

CDR3aa: CASSLGQGASYGYTF
CDR3nt: TGTGCCAGCAGCTTGGGGCAGGGAGCGAGCTATGGCTACACCTTC
abundance: many
d_gene: NA
v_gene: TRBV5-6
j_gene: TRBJ1-2

CDR3aa: CASSEYTLNTGELFF
CDR3nt: TGTGCCAGCAGTGAATATACGCTGAACACCGGGGAGCTGTTTTTT
abundance: many
d_gene: NA
v_gene: TRBV6-4
j_gene: TRBJ2-2

CDR3aa: CASSVGTGTVSGNTIYF
CDR3nt: TGTGCCAGCAGCGTCGGTACCGGGACGGTCTCTGGAAACACCATATATTTT
abundance: many
d_gene: NA
v_gene: TRBV9
j_gene: TRBJ1-3

CDR3aa: CASSSQGTDTQYF
CDR3nt: TGCGCCAGCAGTTCCCAGGGCACAGATACGCAGTATTTT
abundance: many
d_gene: NA
v_gene: TRBV5-1
j_gene: TRBJ2-3

CDR3aa: CSARPSLGKETQYF
CDR3nt: TGCAGTGCTAGGCCCAGCTTGGGGAAGGAGACCCAGTACTTC
abundance: many
d_gene: NA
v_gene: TRBV20-1
j_gene: TRBJ2-5

CDR3aa: CASSYSLAFGTGELFF
CDR3nt: TGTGCCAGCAGTTACTCCCTCGCCTTTGGCACCGGGGAGCTGTTTTTT
abundance: many
d_gene: NA
v_gene: TRBV6-2/TRBV6-3
j_gene: TRBJ2-2

CDR3aa: CAGYKGEQETQYF
CDR3nt: TGCGCCGGGTACAAGGGGGAGCAAGAGACCCAGTACTTC
abundance: many
d_gene: NA
v_gene: TRBV4-3
j_gene: TRBJ2-5

CDR3aa: CASSLSDGIKGDTQYF
CDR3nt: TGTGCCAGCAGTTTATCGGACGGTATTAAAGGGGATACGCAGTATTTT
abundance: many
d_gene: NA
v_gene: TRBV28
j_gene: TRBJ2-3

CDR3aa: CSAREVTGQHQPQHF
CDR3nt: TGCAGTGCTAGAGAGGTGACAGGGCAACATCAGCCCCAGCATTTT
abundance: many
d_gene: TRBD1
v_gene: TRBV20-1
j_gene: TRBJ1-5

CDR3aa: CASSAATVNTEAFF
CDR3nt: TGTGCCAGCAGTGCGGCAACAGTGAACACTGAAGCTTTCTTT
abundance: many
d_gene: NA
v_gene: TRBV25-1
j_gene: TRBJ1-1

CDR3aa: CSASPDRGGMGETQYF
CDR3nt: TGCAGTGCTAGCCCCGATCGTGGAGGGATGGGGGAGACCCAGTACTTC
abundance: many
d_gene: NA
v_gene: TRBV20-1
j_gene: TRBJ2-5

CDR3aa: CASSQEGAGTQETQYF
CDR3nt: TGTGCCAGCAGCCAAGAAGGAGCGGGGACTCAAGAGACCCAGTACTTC
abundance: NA
d_gene: TRBD2
v_gene: TRBV4-2
j_gene: TRBJ2-5

CDR3aa: CASSLEQGAKTQYF
CDR3nt: TGTGCCAGCAGCTTAGAACAGGGGGCAAAGACCCAGTACTTC
abundance: many
d_gene: TRBD1
v_gene: TRBV7-2
j_gene: TRBJ2-5

CDR3aa: CASSLAPGQGRREQFF
CDR3nt: TGTGCCAGCAGCTTAGCGCCGGGACAGGGAAGAAGAGAGCAGTTCTTC
abundance: NA
d_gene: TRBD1
v_gene: TRBV7-6
j_gene: TRBJ2-1

CDR3aa: CASSPDRVAEAFF
CDR3nt: TGTGCCAGCAGTCCAGACAGGGTTGCCGAAGCTTTCTTT
abundance: many
d_gene: TRBD1
v_gene: TRBV12-3/TRBV12-4
j_gene: TRBJ1-1

CDR3aa: CASNWGSNQPQHF
CDR3nt: TGTGCCAGCAATTGGGGGAGCAATCAGCCCCAGCATTTT
abundance: many
d_gene: NA
v_gene: TRBV28
j_gene: TRBJ1-5

CDR3aa: CASSAVRRAFF
CDR3nt: TGTGCCAGCAGTGCCGTCAGGAGGGCTTTCTTT
abundance: many
d_gene: NA
v_gene: TRBV6-2/TRBV6-3
j_gene: TRBJ1-1

CDR3aa: CATSRDPKNNSPLHF
CDR3nt: TGTGCCACCAGCAGAGATCCGAAGAATAATTCACCCCTCCACTTT
abundance: many
d_gene: NA
v_gene: TRBV15
j_gene: TRBJ1-6

CDR3aa: CASSDRRRAAYNEQFF
CDR3nt: TGTGCCAGCAGCGACCGACGGCGAGCGGCATACAATGAGCAGTTCTTC
abundance: many
d_gene: NA
v_gene: TRBV11-3
j_gene: TRBJ2-1

CDR3aa: CASSRGTQTDTQYF
CDR3nt: TGCGCCAGCAGTCGGGGGACCCAAACAGATACGCAGTATTTT
abundance: many
d_gene: NA
v_gene: TRBV5-1
j_gene: TRBJ2-3

CDR3aa: CASRPAGNTGELFF
CDR3nt: TGTGCCAGCAGACCCGCGGGGAACACCGGGGAGCTGTTTTTT
abundance: many
d_gene: NA
v_gene: TRBV9
j_gene: TRBJ2-2

CDR3aa: CASTPTGPNQPQHF
CDR3nt: TGTGCCAGCACCCCCACGGGCCCCAATCAGCCCCAGCATTTT
abundance: many
d_gene: NA
v_gene: TRBV12-3/TRBV12-4
j_gene: TRBJ1-5

CDR3aa: CASSLDRSGELFF
CDR3nt: TGTGCCAGCAGCTTAGACAGGTCCGGGGAGCTGTTTTTT
abundance: many
d_gene: NA
v_gene: TRBV11-2
j_gene: TRBJ2-2

CDR3aa: CASSVTGTQGNSPLHF
CDR3nt: TGCGCCAGCAGCGTCACCGGGACCCAGGGAAATTCACCCCTCCACTTT
abundance: many
d_gene: NA
v_gene: TRBV5-1
j_gene: TRBJ1-6

CDR3aa: CASSSSLSGSTDTQYF
CDR3nt: TGTGCCAGCAGCTCGTCCCTTAGCGGGAGCACAGATACGCAGTATTTT
abundance: many
d_gene: TRBD2
v_gene: TRBV3-1
j_gene: TRBJ2-3

CDR3aa: CASSLLRNNSTLNF
CDR3nt: TGTGCCAGCAGTTTATTACGTAATAATTCAACCCTCAACTTT
abundance: NA
d_gene: NA
v_gene: TRBV12-3/TRBV12-4
j_gene: TRBJ1-6

CDR3aa: CASLQGTVTDTQYF
CDR3nt: TGCGCCAGCCTCCAGGGGACCGTCACAGATACGCAGTATTTT
abundance: many
d_gene: NA
v_gene: TRBV5-1
j_gene: TRBJ2-3

CDR3aa: CASSYSGSVTEAFF
CDR3nt: TGTGCCAGCAGTTACTCTGGGAGTGTCACTGAAGCTTTCTTT
abundance: many
d_gene: NA
v_gene: TRBV6-5
j_gene: TRBJ1-1

CDR3aa: CASTQAGARNNEQFF
CDR3nt: TGTGCCAGCACTCAAGCGGGGGCCAGGAACAATGAGCAGTTCTTC
abundance: many
d_gene: TRBD2
v_gene: TRBV6-2/TRBV6-3
j_gene: TRBJ2-1

CDR3aa: CSARGDRGLAGANVLTF
CDR3nt: TGCAGTGCTAGAGGCGACAGGGGGCTAGCTGGGGCCAACGTCCTGACTTTC
abundance: many
d_gene: TRBD1
v_gene: TRBV20-1
j_gene: TRBJ2-6

CDR3aa: CSAREGGGYSYEQYF
CDR3nt: TGCAGTGCTAGAGAGGGAGGAGGATACTCCTACGAGCAGTACTTC
abundance: many
d_gene: NA
v_gene: TRBV20-1
j_gene: TRBJ2-7

CDR3aa: CASSSRDRGGKASTQYF
CDR3nt: TGTGCCAGCAGTTCCCGTGACAGGGGGGGGAAGGCTTCCACGCAGTATTTT
abundance: many
d_gene: TRBD1
v_gene: TRBV12-3/TRBV12-4
j_gene: TRBJ2-3

CDR3aa: CASSLVSRGAPLNTEAFF
CDR3nt: TGCGCCAGCAGCTTGGTGTCCAGGGGGGCCCCCCTGAACACTGAAGCTTTCTTT
abundance: many
d_gene: TRBD1
v_gene: TRBV5-1
j_gene: TRBJ1-1

CDR3aa: CASSTRQGYYNEQFF
CDR3nt: TGCGCCAGCAGCACCAGACAGGGGTACTACAATGAGCAGTTCTTC
abundance: many
d_gene: TRBD1
v_gene: TRBV5-1
j_gene: TRBJ2-1

CDR3aa: CASSLDQWGQPQHF
CDR3nt: TGTGCCAGCAGCTTAGATCAGTGGGGGCAGCCCCAGCATTTT
abundance: many
d_gene: NA
v_gene: TRBV11-2
j_gene: TRBJ1-5

CDR3aa: CASSRGLAEYNEQFF
CDR3nt: TGCGCCAGCAGCCGAGGACTAGCGGAGTACAATGAGCAGTTCTTC
abundance: many
d_gene: TRBD2
v_gene: TRBV4-3
j_gene: TRBJ2-1

CDR3aa: CASRGPLNTEAFF
CDR3nt: TGTGCCAGCCGTGGACCATTGAACACTGAAGCTTTCTTT
abundance: many
d_gene: NA
v_gene: TRBV6-2/TRBV6-3
j_gene: TRBJ1-1

CDR3aa: CASSSSIATWIRGYSNQPQHF
CDR3nt: TGTGCCAGCAGCTCCTCGATCGCCACATGGATCAGGGGATATAGCAATCAGCCCCAGCATTTT
abundance: many
d_gene: NA
v_gene: TRBV9
j_gene: TRBJ1-5